These 4 T cell receptor beta chains share one sample of origin, sequenced in a study of T cell repertoires in cytomegalovirus infection. TCRdb re-analysed the reads in MiXCR, keeping a single row per CDR3 protein. Of about 530,000 distinct CDR3 sequences detected, about 30% appear once; the ten largest clones hold under 15%. Sequencing was done on a sample of PBMCs. The receptor source for this set is a human donor in good health (CMV status not recorded). Some clones in this sample may be carry-over from other donors' samples.

This clonotype was detected a few times. This chain uses TRBV19 with TRBJ2-2; a weak D match, TRBD1 (5 bases). The ends were cut back, 7 bases at V and 3 bases at J, with 15 bases in the middle. This CDR3 is 15 amino acids long. Germline CDR1 LNHDA, CDR2 SQIVND (reference sequence). CDR3 in amino acids: CASNRDSLYTGELFF. Written as DNA, the CDR3 is TGTGCCAGTAACCGAGACAGCCTTTACACCGGGGAGCTGTTTTTT.

The rearrangement uses TRBV28 and TRBJ1-2, with a possible D match to TRBD1 (5 bases). CDR3 length equals 14 residues. V lost 2 bases and J 4 bases, leaving 11 bases between the germline ends. CDR1 and CDR2 (germline): MDHEN, SYDVKM. CDR3 in amino acids: CASSLISGTYGYTF. CDR3 DNA sequence: TGTGCCAGCAGTTTAATCTCTGGGACCTATGGCTACACCTTC.

This chain uses TRBV10-3 with TRBJ2-5; tentative D call: TRBD2 (5 bases). Germline-derived CDR1 and CDR2 are ENHRY and SYGVKD. The CDR3 runs 14 residues. V gave up 4 bases and J gave up 1 base, with 10 bases separating them. The CDR3 region has the DNA TGTGCCATCAGTGCCGGGATCCTCCAAGAGACCCAGTACTTC. This encodes CAISAGILQETQYF.

This chain links TRBV14 with TRBJ2-4, with unresolved D. The CDR3 covers 15 residues. Germline CDR1 reads SGHDN; CDR2 reads FVKESK. V lost 1 base and J 0 bases, leaving 7 bases between the germline ends. This CDR3 reads CASSQGFLAKNIQYF. CDR3 in DNA: TGTGCCAGCAGCCAAGGGTTTTTAGCCAAAAACATTCAGTACTTC.